One sample yielded the 12 T cell receptor beta chains listed below, sequenced in a study of cytomegalovirus exposure and HLA in healthy donors. The PCR was carried out with 60 Vbeta primers and 13 Jbeta primers. The method was immunoSEQ multiplex PCR; TCRdb's version includes in-frame clones alone and lacks a portion of them. The data show 150,000 to 200,000 clones, with roughly 80% seen just once and about 2.9% held by the top ten. Sequencing was done on a sample of PBMCs. These TCRs come from a female donor in good health and CMV-seronegative.

The count of this clone is one. The chain recombines TRBV28 with TRBJ1-5; TRBD1 is a possible D gene (6 bases). Germline lookup yields CDR1 MDHEN and CDR2 SYDVKM. The CDR3 contains 14 residues. Trimming pared 6 bases from V and 3 bases from J, leaving 12 bases between. This CDR3 is CASSRTEINQPQHF. Here the CDR3 DNA reads TGTGCCAGCAGCCGGACAGAAATCAATCAGCCCCAGCATTTT. Using reference TRBV28 and TRBJ1-5 for the parts outside the CDR3, the full variable domain is DVKVTQSSRYLVKRTGEKVFLECVQDMDHENMFWYRQDPGLGLRLIYFSYDVKMKEKGDIPEGYSVSREKKERFSLILESASTNQTSMYLCASSRTEINQPQHFGDGTRLSIL.

The chain links TRBV6-5 to TRBJ2-3, with no clear D. Per the germline V gene, CDR1 is MNHEY and CDR2 is SVGAGI. This CDR3 has 15 amino acids. Trimming took 7 bases from V and 2 from J, leaving 16 bases between them. The CDR3 DNA reads TGTGCCAGCAAACTCCGGTGGTCCTCCACAGATACGCAGTATTTT. Its translation is CASKLRWSSTDTQYF.

The chain is built from TRBV7-2 and TRBJ2-1; 9 nucleotides agree with TRBD2. CDR1 is SGHTA, CDR2 FQGNSA, per germline. The CDR3 loop spans 17 amino acids. With V trimmed by 0 bases and J by 7 bases, 10 bases remained unmatched. The CDR3 protein is CASSLAPSGRSGNEQFF. The CDR3 DNA reads as TGTGCCAGCAGCTTAGCCCCCAGCGGGAGGTCCGGGAATGAGCAGTTCTTC.

V usage is TRBV2 and J usage is TRBJ1-2, with TRBD1 matching 7 bases. V lost 1 base to trimming and J lost 8 bases; unmatched junction nucleotides: 10. CDR1 and CDR2 (germline): SNHLY, FYNNEI. This CDR3 has 15 amino acids. The CDR3 here is CASSEGIGQVGGYTF. The CDR3 DNA follows: TGTGCCAGCAGTGAAGGCATAGGACAGGTGGGCGGCTACACCTTC.

The chain joins TRBV20-1 to TRBJ1-1, with D uncertain. CDR1 is DFQATT and CDR2 is SNEGSKA in the germline V gene (reference sequence). This CDR3 region has 10 residues. Trimming took 6 bases from V and 11 from J, leaving 13 bases between them. The CDR3 region is CSAPYKRAFF. DNA for the CDR3: TGCAGTGCCCCGTACAAGCGGGCTTTCTTT.

In its sample, this clone was seen a few times. The chain employs TRBV7-2 and TRBJ1-1; 7 nucleotides align to TRBD1. This CDR3 is built from 15 residues. V gave up 5 bases and J gave up 1 base; unmatched junction bases: 7. Per germline, CDR1 SGHTA and CDR2 FQGNSA. CDR3 DNA: TGTGCCAGCAGCCGACGACAGGGAAAGAACACTGAAGCTTTCTTT. Translating it yields CASSRRQGKNTEAFF.

This clone appeared a few times. The chain employs TRBV7-9 and TRBJ1-5, with 8 positions matching TRBD1. The germline gives CDR1 SEHNR, CDR2 FQNEAQ (reference sequence). The CDR3 spans 14 residues. With 10 bases clipped from V and 1 base from J, the junction kept 6 bases outside the gene matches. Written as DNA, the CDR3 is TGTGCCACAGCACAGGGGGGGAGCAATCAGCCCCAGCATTTT. It is translated as CATAQGGSNQPQHF.

The chain recombines TRBV28 with TRBJ2-3; 11 bases fit TRBD2. This CDR3 comprises 16 residues. Germline-derived CDR1 and CDR2 are MDHEN and SYDVKM. Unmatched junction bases numbered 6, after V lost 5 bases and J lost 2 bases. For the CDR3, the DNA is TGTGCCAGCAGTCTAACGGGACTAGCGGACACAGATACGCAGTATTTT. It yields the protein CASSLTGLADTDTQYF.

This chain links TRBV15 with TRBJ2-1; 8 positions match TRBD1. The germline CDR1 and CDR2 sequences are LNHNV and YYDKDF (reference sequence). J was trimmed by 6 bases and V by 8 bases; bases with no gene match: 12. This CDR3 has 15 residues. For the CDR3, the DNA is TGTGCCACCGCGGCCCGGGACAGGACCTGCAATGAGCAGTTCTTC. Its protein product is CATAARDRTCNEQFF.

This clone was observed a handful of times. The J gene is TRBJ2-1, the V gene TRBV18; TRBD2 matches at 7 bases. J lost 0 bases, V lost 2 bases, and 7 bases had no gene match. Per the germline V gene, CDR1 is KGHSH and CDR2 is LQKENI. The CDR3 consists of 17 residues. DNA for the CDR3: TGTGCCAGCTCACCAGCCCCTAGCGGAAGCTCCTACAATGAGCAGTTCTTC. Encoded protein: CASSPAPSGSSYNEQFF.

This clone has more than one count but fewer than ten. The chain links TRBV2 to TRBJ1-5; 7 nucleotides agree with TRBD1. The length of the CDR3 is 16 residues. Germline V lookup: CDR1 SNHLY, CDR2 FYNNEI. V shed 7 bases, J shed 0 bases, and the junction held 9 bases outside the gene matches. Written as DNA, the CDR3 is TGTGCCAGCACACGACAGGGTAGGAATAGCAATCAGCCCCAGCATTTT. Its translation: CASTRQGRNSNQPQHF.

This sequence joins TRBV18 and TRBJ2-2; 7 positions match TRBD1. The CDR3 length is 16 residues. Trimming cost V 4 bases and J 0 bases; bases outside gene matches: 5. From germline, CDR1 is KGHSH and CDR2 LQKENI. CDR3 in DNA: TGTGCCAGCTCACTACAGGGGATGTCGAACACCGGGGAGCTGTTTTTT. Its translation is CASSLQGMSNTGELFF.